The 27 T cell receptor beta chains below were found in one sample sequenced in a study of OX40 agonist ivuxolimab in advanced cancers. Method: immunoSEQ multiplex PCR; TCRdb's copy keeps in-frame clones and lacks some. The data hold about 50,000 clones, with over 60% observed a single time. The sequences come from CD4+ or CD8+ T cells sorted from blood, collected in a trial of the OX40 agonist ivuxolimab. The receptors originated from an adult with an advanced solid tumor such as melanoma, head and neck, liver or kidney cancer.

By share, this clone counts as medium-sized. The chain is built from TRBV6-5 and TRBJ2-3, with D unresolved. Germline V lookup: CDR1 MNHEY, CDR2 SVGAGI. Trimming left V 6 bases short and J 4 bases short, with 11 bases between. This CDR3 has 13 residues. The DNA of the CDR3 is TGTGCCAGCAGGCTAGTAGTCGCAGATACGCAGTATTTT. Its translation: CASRLVVADTQYF.

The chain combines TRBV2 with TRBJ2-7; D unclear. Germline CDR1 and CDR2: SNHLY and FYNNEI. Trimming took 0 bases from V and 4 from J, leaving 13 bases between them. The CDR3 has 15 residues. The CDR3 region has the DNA TGTGCCAGCAGTGAAGCGGGCAGTCTCTCGTACGAGCAGTACTTC. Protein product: CASSEAGSLSYEQYF.

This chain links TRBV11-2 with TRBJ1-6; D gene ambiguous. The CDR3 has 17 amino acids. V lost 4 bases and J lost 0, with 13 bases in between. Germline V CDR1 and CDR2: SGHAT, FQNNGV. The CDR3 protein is CASSSRRVSSYNSPLHF. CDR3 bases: TGTGCCAGCAGCTCCCGGAGAGTAAGCTCCTATAATTCACCCCTCCACTTT.

CDR3 in DNA: TGTGCCAGCAGCCAAGAAGTGGACAGCACCTTAGCCTACGAGCAGTACTTC. It specifies CASSQEVDSTLAYEQYF. This chain uses TRBV4-2 with TRBJ2-7; D may be TRBD1 (6 bases). Trimming took off 0 bases at V and 2 bases at J, with 17 bases between the two ends. Germline CDR1 is LGHNA and CDR2 is YNFKEQ. The CDR3 sequence is 17 residues long.

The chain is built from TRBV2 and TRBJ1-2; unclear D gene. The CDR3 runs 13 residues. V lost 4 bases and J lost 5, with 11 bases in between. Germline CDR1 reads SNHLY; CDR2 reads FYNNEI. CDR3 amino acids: CASSGPGLYGYTF. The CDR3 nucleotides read TGTGCCAGCAGTGGCCCCGGGTTATATGGCTACACCTTC.

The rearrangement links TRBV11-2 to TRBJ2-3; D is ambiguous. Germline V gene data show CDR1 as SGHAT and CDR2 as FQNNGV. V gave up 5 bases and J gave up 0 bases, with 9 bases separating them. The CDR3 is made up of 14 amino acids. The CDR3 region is CASSKIFSTDTQYF. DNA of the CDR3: TGTGCCAGCAGCAAGATTTTTAGCACAGATACGCAGTATTTT.

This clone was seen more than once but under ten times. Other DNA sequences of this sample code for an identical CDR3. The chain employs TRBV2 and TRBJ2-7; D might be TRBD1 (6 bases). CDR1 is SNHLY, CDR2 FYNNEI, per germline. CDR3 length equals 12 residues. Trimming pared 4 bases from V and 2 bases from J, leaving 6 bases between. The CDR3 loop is CASSGTAYEQYF. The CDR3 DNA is TGTGCCAGCAGTGGGACAGCCTACGAGCAGTACTTC.

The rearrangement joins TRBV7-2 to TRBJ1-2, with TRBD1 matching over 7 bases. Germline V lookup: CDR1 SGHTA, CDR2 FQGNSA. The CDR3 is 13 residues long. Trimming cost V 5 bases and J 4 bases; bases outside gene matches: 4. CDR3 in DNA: TGTGCCAGCAGCCAGACAGGGCCCTATGGCTACACCTTC. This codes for CASSQTGPYGYTF.

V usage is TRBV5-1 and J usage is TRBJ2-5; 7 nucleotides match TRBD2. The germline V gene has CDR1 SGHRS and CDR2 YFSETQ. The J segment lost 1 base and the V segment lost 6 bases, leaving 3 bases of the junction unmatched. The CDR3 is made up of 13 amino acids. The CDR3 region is CASTGGGQETQYF. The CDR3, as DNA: TGCGCCAGCACGGGCGGGGGCCAAGAGACCCAGTACTTC. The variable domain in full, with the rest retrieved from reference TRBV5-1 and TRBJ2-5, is KAGVTQTPRYLIKTRGQQVTLSCSPISGHRSVSWYQQTPGQGLQFLFEYFSETQRNKGNFPGRFSGRQFSNSRSEMNVSTLELGDSALYLCASTGGGQETQYFGPGTRLLVL.

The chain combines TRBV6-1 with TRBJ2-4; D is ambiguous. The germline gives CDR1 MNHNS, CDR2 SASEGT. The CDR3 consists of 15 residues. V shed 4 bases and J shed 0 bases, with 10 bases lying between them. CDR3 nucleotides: TGTGCCAGCAGTGTTGGTTTCGGAGCCAAAAACATTCAGTACTTC. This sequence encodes CASSVGFGAKNIQYF.

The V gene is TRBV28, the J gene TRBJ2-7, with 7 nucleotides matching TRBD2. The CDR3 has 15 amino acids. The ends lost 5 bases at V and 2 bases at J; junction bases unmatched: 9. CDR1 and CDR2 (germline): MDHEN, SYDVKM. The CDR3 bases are TGTGCCAGCAGTGCCCCCGGGACTATTACCTACGAGCAGTACTTC. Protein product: CASSAPGTITYEQYF.

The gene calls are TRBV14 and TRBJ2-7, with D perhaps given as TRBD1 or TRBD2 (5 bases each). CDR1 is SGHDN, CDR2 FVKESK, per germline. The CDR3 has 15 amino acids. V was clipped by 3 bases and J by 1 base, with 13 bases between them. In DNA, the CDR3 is TGTGCCAGCAGCCAGCTGAGGGGCGCTTCCTACGAGCAGTACTTC. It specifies CASSQLRGASYEQYF.

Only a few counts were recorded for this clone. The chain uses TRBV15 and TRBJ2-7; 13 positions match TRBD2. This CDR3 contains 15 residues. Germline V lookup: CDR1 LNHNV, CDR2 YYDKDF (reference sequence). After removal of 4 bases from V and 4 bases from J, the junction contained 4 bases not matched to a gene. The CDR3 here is CATSTGTSGTYEQYF. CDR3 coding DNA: TGTGCCACCAGCACGGGGACTAGCGGGACGTACGAGCAGTACTTC. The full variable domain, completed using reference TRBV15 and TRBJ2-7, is DAMVIQNPRYQVTQFGKPVTLSCSQTLNHNVMYWYQQKSSQAPKLLFHYYDKDFNNEADTPDNFQSRRPNTSFCFLDIRSPGLGDTAMYLCATSTGTSGTYEQYFGPGTRLTVT.

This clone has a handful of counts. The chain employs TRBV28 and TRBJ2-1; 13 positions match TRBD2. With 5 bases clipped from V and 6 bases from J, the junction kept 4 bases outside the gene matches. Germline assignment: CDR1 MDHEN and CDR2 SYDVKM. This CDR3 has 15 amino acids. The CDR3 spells CASSQGLAGFNEQFF. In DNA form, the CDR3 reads TGTGCCAGCAGTCAGGGACTAGCGGGATTCAATGAGCAGTTCTTC.

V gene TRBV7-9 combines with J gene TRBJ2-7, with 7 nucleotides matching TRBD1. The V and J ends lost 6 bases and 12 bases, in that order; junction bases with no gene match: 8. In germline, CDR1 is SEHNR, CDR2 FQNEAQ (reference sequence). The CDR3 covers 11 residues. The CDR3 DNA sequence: TGTGCCAGCAGTACCGACAGGGTTTGGTACTTC. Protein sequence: CASSTDRVWYF.

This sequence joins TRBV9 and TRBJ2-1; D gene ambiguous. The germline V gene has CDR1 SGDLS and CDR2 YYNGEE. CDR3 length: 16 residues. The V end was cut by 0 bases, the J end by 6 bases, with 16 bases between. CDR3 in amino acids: CASSVDAGSILNEQFF. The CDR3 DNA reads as TGTGCCAGCAGCGTAGATGCAGGATCCATACTCAATGAGCAGTTCTTC. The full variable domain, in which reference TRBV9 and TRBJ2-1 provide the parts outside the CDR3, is DSGVTQTPKHLITATGQRVTLRCSPRSGDLSVYWYQQSLDQGLQFLIQYYNGEERAKGNILERFSAQQFPDLHSELNLSSLELGDSALYFCASSVDAGSILNEQFFGPGTRLTVL.

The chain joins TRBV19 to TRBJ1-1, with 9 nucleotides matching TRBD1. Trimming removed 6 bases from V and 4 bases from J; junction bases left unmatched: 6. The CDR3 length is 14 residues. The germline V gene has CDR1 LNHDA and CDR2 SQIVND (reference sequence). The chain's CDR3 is CASRPQGAPTEAFF. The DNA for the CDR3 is TGTGCCAGTAGACCACAGGGGGCGCCCACTGAAGCTTTCTTT.

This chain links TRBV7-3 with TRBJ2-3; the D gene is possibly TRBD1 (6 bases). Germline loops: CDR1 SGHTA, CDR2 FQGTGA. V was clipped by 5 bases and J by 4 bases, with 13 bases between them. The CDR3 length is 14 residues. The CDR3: CASSARTVADTQYF. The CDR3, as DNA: TGTGCCAGCAGCGCCCGGACAGTGGCAGATACGCAGTATTTT.

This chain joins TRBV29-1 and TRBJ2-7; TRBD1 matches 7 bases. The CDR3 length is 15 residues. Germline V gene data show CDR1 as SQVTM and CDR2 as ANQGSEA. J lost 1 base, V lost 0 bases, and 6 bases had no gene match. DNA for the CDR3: TGCAGCGTTGAAGATCGGGGACAGTATTCCTACGAGCAGTACTTC. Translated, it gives CSVEDRGQYSYEQYF.

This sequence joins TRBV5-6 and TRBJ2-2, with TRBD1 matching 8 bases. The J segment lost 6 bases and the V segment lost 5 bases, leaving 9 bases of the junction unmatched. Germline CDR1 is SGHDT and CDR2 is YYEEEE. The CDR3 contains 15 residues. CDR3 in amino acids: CASRKRAGGPGELFF. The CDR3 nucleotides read TGTGCCAGCAGGAAAAGGGCAGGGGGCCCCGGGGAGCTGTTTTTT.

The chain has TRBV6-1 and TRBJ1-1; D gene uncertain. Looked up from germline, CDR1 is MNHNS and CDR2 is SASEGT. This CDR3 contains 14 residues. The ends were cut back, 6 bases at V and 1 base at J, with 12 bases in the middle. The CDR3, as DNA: TGTGCCAGCAGCCGACGTTGGCCGAACACTGAAGCTTTCTTT. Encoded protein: CASSRRWPNTEAFF.

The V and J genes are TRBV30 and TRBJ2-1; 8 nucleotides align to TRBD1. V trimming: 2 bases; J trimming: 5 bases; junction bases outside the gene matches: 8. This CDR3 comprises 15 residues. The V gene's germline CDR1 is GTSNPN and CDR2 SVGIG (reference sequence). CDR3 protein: CAWSTRDRTDNEQFF. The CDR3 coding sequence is TGTGCCTGGAGTACCCGGGACAGGACCGACAATGAGCAGTTCTTC.

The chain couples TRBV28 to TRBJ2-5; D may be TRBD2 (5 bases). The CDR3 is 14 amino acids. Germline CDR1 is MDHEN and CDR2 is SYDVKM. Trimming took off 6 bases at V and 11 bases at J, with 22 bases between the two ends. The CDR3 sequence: CASSDRRVPGRQYF. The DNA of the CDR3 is TGTGCCAGCAGCGATCGGCGGGTCCCGGGTCGGCAGTACTTC. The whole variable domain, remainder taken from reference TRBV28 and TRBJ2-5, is DVKVTQSSRYLVKRTGEKVFLECVQDMDHENMFWYRQDPGLGLRLIYFSYDVKMKEKGDIPEGYSVSREKKERFSLILESASTNQTSMYLCASSDRRVPGRQYFGPGTRLLVL.

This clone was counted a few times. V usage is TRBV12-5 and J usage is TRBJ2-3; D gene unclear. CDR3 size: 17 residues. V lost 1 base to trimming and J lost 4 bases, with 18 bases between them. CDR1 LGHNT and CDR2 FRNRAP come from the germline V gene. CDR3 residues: CASGLESRLESADTQYF. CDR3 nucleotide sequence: TGTGCTAGTGGTTTGGAGAGTCGTCTGGAATCCGCAGATACGCAGTATTTT. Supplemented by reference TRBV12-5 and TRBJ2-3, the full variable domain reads DARVTQTPRHKVTEMGQEVTMRCQPILGHNTVFWYRQTMMQGLELLAYFRNRAPLDDSGMPKDRFSAEMPDATLATLKIQPSEPRDSAVYFCASGLESRLESADTQYFGPGTRLTVL.

The CDR3 reads CASSLGQGISPLHF. DNA for the CDR3: TGTGCCAGCTCTCTAGGACAGGGTATTTCACCCCTCCACTTT. The chain employs TRBV18 and TRBJ1-6; 8 positions agree with TRBD1. The junction had 7 bases not matched to a gene; V was cut back by 6 bases and J by 9 bases. Germline CDR1 is KGHSH and CDR2 is LQKENI. The CDR3 extends over 14 amino acids.

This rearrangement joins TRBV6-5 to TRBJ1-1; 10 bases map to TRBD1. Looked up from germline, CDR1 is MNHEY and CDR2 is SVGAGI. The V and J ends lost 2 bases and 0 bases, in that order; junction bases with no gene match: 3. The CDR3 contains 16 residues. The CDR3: CASSYGTGVVNTEAFF. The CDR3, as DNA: TGTGCCAGCAGTTACGGGACAGGGGTCGTGAACACTGAAGCTTTCTTT.

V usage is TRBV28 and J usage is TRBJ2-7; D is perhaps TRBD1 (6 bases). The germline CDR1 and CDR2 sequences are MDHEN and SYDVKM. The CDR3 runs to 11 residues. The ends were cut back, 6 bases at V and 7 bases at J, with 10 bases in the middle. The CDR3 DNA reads TGTGCCAGCAGGTCTGACAGGGAGCAGTACTTC. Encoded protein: CASRSDREQYF.